This T cell receptor beta chain was found in a study of T cells after yellow fever vaccination. Study-level results: Subsequent booster samples again held most clones from primary vaccination (roughly 95% CD4, about 85% CD8).

Concerning this clonotype: What it binds is not known.

The germline V gene encodes CDR1 SGHTS and CDR2 YDEGEE. The CDR3 contains 13 residues. V was clipped by 1 base and J by 4 bases, with 9 bases between them. TCRdb reprocessed the 5' RACE reads with MiXCR, giving one entry per CDR3 protein. Found here are around 160,000 distinct CDR3 sequences, almost 7% of them singletons; the top ten hold approximately 2.5%. The rearrangement links TRBV5-8 to TRBJ2-7; D perhaps matches TRBD1 (5 bases). This TCR was recovered from a man younger than 35 who received the YFV17D yellow fever vaccine. The sample consisted of CD4+ T cells sorted from PBMCs, taken around 5 days after the first yellow fever vaccination. In DNA form, the CDR3 reads TGTGCCAGCAGCTTGACGACAGATTACGAGCAGTACTTC. Protein: CASSLTTDYEQYF.